This T cell receptor (beta chain) was documented in a study of blood T cell repertoires in COVID-19 (TCRdb year 2020). With regard to the full study: The collaborator samples originated in the United States, Italy and Spain and spanned the acute and convalescent phases of COVID-19. The material from the prospective study consisted of cDNA or gDNA derived from T cells, B-cell-depleted T cells, or PBMCs. Subjects who had been exposed to COVID-19, were actively infected with it, or had recovered from it provided the deeply sampled blood TCRbeta repertoires that made up the dataset. The repertoires were made available in a free public database intended to serve as a resource for research on the immune response to SARS-CoV-2. Samples came from the ongoing ImmuneRACE study (first 160 participants) plus 1,254 subjects from 6 global collaborators. A de-identified subject ID, COVID-19 status, age in years and sex were almost always included in the sample metadata. Where available, HLA class I and class II types were taken from metadata supplied by the sample provider and were not determined by assay-based typing.

On this clone: Its binding antigen is unknown. Base qualities were left out, and no much larger clone turns up one base away.

TCRbeta CDR3 regions were amplified from genomic DNA using the immunoSEQ Assay, a bias-controlled multiplex PCR. As for how the authors treated the data: Nucleated cell counts per sample were estimated from amplification of reference gene primers within the assay. To quantify the absolute abundance of each unique TCRbeta CDR3 rearrangement, sequence reads were collapsed and filtered. Productive Simpson clonality was computed per sample as the square root of Simpson's diversity index over productive rearrangements. TCRdb obtained this table from immuneACCESS and retained in-frame rearrangements with V and J assigned. These tables miss some clones; where compared with another copy, unresolved V genes account for less than half of the shortfall, and the remainder is unexplained. V, J and clone size derive from that table, while D and trimming were established from the DNA sequence. This sample has about 270,000 clones in its table, and around four fifths of those were observed once. Jointly, the top ten make up 5% to 6% of the sample.

Overall study outcomes, separate from this receptor: How much clinical and demographic metadata was included differed by source and by participant, and the metadata was provided uncurated.

Relative to germline, V is 2 bases shorter and J is 8 bases shorter, with 10 bases between their ends. Taken from the germline V gene, the CDR1 and CDR2 loops are SGHDN and FVKESK. Spanning cysteine to phenylalanine, the CDR3 consists of 14 amino acids. Only the CDR3 portion is preserved as DNA: 42 bases, with reading frame beginning at the first base. The collaborating institutions used their own protocols to collect whole blood in K2EDTA tubes. For TCRbeta analysis, collaborator samples were shipped as frozen whole blood, as isolated PBMCs, or as DNA extracted from either sample type. The clonotype originates from a man at least 80 years old with acute or convalescent COVID-19. Sequencing used peripheral blood. The sequence links TRBV14 to TRBJ1-6; the D segment could be TRBD1, given 6 matching bases. The encoded CDR3 is CASSQRHRDSPLHF. The bases read TGTGCCAGCAGCCAACGCCACAGGGATTCACCCCTCCACTTT.